The clone carrying this TCR beta chain occurred once. The method was immunoSEQ multiplex PCR; TCRdb's version includes in-frame clones alone and lacks a portion of them. Of roughly 140,000 clones listed, 87% are singletons. The sample comes from a study of blood T cell repertoires in COVID-19. This CDR3 region has 14 residues. Germline loops: CDR1 MNHEY, CDR2 SMNVEV (reference sequence). Trimming removed 5 bases from V and 8 bases from J; junction bases left unmatched: 6. The chain recombines TRBV27 with TRBJ2-1; 10 bases are a match to TRBD2. The receptor was derived from a man between 60 and 75 years old who had recovered from COVID-19. Specimen: PBMCs or T cells enriched from blood (not recorded which). The CDR3: CASSVGTSVHEQFF. CDR3 nucleotides: TGTGCCAGCAGTGTAGGGACTAGCGTGCATGAGCAGTTCTTC.